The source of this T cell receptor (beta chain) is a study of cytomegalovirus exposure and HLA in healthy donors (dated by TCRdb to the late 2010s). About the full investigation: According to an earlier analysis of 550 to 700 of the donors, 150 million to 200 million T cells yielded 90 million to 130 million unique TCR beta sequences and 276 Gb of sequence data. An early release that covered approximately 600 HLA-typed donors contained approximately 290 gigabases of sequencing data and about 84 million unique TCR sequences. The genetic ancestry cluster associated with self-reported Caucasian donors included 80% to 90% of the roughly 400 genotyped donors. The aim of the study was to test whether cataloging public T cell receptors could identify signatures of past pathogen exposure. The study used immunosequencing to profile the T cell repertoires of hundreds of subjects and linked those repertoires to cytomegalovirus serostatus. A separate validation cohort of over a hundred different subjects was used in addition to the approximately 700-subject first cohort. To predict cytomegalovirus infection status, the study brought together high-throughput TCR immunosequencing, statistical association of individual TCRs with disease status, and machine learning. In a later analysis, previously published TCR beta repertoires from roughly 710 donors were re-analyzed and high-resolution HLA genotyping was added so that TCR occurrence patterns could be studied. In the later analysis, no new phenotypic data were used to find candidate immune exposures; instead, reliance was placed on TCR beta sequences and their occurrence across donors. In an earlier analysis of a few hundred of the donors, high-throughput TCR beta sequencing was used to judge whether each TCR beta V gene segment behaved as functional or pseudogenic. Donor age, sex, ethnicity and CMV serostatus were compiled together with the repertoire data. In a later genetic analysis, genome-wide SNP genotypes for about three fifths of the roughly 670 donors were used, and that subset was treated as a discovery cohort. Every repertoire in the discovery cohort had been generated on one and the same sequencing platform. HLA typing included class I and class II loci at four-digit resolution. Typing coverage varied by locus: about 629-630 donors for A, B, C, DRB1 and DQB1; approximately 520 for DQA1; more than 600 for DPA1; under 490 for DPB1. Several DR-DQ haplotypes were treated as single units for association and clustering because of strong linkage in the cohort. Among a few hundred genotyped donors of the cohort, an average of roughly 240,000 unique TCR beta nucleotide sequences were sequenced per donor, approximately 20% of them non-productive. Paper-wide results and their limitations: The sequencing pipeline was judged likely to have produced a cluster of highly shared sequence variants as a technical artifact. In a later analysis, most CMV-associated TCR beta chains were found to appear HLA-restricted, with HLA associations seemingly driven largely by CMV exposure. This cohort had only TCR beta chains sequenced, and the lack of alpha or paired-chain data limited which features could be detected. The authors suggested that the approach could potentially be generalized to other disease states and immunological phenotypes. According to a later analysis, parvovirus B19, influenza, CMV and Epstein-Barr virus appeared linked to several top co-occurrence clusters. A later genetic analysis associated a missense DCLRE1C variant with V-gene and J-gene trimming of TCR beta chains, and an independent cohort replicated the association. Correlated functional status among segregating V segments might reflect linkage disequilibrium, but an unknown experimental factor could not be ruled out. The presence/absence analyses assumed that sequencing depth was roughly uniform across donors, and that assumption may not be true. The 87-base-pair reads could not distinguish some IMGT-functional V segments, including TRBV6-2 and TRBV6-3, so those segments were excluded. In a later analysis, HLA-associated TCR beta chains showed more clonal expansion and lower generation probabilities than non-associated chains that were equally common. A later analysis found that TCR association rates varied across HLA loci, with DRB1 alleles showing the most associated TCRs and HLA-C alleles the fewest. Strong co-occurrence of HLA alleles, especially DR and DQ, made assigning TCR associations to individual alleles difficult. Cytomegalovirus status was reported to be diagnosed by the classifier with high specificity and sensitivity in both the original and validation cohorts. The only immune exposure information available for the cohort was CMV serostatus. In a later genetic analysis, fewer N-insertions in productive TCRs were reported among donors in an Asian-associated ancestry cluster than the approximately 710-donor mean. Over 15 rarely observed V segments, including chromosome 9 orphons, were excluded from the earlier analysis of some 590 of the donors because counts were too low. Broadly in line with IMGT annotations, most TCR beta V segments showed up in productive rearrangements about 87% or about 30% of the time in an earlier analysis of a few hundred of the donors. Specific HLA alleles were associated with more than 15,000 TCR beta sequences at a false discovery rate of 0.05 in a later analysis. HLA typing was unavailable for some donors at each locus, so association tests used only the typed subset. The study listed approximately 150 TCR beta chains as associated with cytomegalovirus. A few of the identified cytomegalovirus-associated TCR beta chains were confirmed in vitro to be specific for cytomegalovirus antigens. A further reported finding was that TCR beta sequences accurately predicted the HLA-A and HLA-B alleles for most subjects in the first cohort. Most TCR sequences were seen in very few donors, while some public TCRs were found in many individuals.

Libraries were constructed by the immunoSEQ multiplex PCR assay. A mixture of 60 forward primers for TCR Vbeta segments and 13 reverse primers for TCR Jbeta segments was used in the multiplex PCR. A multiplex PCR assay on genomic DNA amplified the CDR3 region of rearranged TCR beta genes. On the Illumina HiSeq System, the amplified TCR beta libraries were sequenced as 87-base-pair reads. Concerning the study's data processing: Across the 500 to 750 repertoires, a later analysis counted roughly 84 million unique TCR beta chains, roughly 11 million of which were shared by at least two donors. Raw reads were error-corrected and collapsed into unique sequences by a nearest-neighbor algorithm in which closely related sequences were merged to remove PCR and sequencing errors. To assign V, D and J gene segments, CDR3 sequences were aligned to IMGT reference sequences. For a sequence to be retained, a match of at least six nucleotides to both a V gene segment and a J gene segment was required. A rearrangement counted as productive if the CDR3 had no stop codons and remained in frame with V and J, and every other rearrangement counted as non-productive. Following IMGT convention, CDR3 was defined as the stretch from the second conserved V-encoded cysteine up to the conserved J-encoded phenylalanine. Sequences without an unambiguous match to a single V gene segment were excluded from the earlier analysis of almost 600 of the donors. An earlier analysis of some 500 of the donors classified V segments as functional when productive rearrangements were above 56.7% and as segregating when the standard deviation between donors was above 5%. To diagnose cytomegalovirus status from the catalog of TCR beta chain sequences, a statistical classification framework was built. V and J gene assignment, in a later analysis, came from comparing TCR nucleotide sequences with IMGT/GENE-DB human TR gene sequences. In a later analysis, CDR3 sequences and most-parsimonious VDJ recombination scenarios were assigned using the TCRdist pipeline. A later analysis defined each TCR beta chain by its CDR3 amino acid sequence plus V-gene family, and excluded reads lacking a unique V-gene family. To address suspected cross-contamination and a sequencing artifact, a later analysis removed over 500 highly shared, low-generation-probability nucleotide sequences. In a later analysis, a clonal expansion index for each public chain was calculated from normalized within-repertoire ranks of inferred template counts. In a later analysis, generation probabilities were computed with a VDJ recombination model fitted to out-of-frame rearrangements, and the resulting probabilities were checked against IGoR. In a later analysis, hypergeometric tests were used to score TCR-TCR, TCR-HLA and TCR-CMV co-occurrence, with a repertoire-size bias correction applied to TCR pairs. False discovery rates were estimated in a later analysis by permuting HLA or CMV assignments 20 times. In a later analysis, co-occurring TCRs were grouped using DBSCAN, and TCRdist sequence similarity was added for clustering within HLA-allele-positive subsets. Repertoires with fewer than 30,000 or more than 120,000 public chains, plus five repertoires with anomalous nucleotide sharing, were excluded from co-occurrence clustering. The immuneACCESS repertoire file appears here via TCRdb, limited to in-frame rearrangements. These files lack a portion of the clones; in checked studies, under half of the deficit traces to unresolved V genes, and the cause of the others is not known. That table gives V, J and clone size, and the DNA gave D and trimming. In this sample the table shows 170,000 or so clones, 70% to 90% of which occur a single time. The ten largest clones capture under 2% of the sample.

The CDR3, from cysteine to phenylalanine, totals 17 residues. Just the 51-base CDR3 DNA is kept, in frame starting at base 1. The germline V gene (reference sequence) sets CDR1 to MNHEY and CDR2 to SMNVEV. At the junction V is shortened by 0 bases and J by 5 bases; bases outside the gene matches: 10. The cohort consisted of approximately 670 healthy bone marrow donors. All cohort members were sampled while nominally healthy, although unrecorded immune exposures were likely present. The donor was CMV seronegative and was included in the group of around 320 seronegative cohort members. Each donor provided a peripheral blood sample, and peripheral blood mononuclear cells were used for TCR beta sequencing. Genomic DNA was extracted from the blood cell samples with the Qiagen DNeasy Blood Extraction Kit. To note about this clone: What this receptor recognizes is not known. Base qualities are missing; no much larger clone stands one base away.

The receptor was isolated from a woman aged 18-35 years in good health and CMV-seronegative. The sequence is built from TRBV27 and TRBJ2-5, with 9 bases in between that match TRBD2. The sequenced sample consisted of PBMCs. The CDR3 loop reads CASSLSARGGLGETQYF. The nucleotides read TGTGCCAGCAGTTTATCGGCGCGGGGGGGCCTAGGTGAGACCCAGTACTTC.